This T cell receptor beta chain derives from a study of T-cell reconstitution after alpha-beta-depleted transplantation in children. The study, taken as a whole, reports: Reported findings indicate that, about two months after transplant, alpha-beta T cells came from several hundred expanded clones, which were derived from non-depleted graft cells. Newly produced T cells mostly provided counts and TCRbeta diversity after one year, as hyperexpanded clones declined. Recipient T cells and thymic progenitors that survived were the source of the high TCRbeta diversity seen at day 60 in some patients.

As concerns this clonotype: What it binds is not known.

This sample's TCRbeta library carried unique molecular identifier barcodes. TCRdb recomputed calls from the PCR reads with MiXCR, one row per CDR3 protein. Among 500,000 to 750,000 distinct CDR3 sequences, approximately 13% were seen once, and the ten largest hold about 2.2%. CDR1 and CDR2 from the germline V gene are SGHVS and FQNEAQ. V was pared by 1 base and J by 15 bases, with 12 bases between. The CDR3 has 12 residues. Sequenced here: PBMCs, mostly from graft donor cells, sampled 360 days after TCRalphabeta/CD19-depleted stem cell transplant. The chain links TRBV7-8 to TRBJ1-4; possible D gene TRBD1, 6 bases. This clonotype was obtained from a male patient aged 10 to 17 who had a stem cell transplant for acute myeloid leukemia, so the T cells may come from the graft donor. This CDR3 is CASSLGGARLFF. In nucleotides, the CDR3 is TGTGCCAGCAGCTTAGGGGGGGCACGGTTGTTTTTT. Together with reference TRBV7-8 and TRBJ1-4, the CDR3 gives the full variable domain: GAGVSQSPRYKVAKRGQDVALRCDPISGHVSLFWYQQALGQGPEFLTYFQNEAQLDKSGLPSDRFFAERPEGSVSTLKIQRTQQEDSAVYLCASSLGGARLFFGSGTQLSVL.